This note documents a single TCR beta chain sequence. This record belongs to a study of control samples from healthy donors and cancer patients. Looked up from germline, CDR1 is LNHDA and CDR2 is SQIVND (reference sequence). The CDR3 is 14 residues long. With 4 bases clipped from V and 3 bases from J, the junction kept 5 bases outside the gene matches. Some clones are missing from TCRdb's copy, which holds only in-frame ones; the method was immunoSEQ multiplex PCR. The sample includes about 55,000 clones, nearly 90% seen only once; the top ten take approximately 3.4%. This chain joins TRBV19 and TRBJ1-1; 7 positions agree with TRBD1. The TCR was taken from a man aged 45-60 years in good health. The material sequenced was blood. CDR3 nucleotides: TGTGCCAGTAGTAAGGACAGGCAGTACACTGAAGCTTTCTTT. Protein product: CASSKDRQYTEAFF.